This T cell receptor beta chain was obtained from a study of T cells in Graves' hyperthyroidism and ophthalmopathy. Study-level results: Classification by a 13 V-J model distinguished ophthalmopathy from stable hyperthyroidism.

Uncontrolled infection, other autoimmune disease, pregnancy or lactation led to exclusion. PBMCs were obtained from about 10 ml fresh peripheral blood. Per germline, CDR1 DFQATT and CDR2 SNEGSKA (reference sequence). The CDR3 has 11 residues. Worth noting for this clonotype: Its specificity is unknown. This sequence may be a read error, since a much larger clone differs from it by one base.

Amplified TCR beta CDR3 regions came from RNA transcripts. An initial round of RT-PCR targeting the TCR CDR3 relied on the HTBI primer set. MiXCR, applied by TCRdb to the multiplex PCR reads, yields one record per CDR3 protein. The table records fewer than 400,000 distinct CDR3 sequences, around 16% of them present only once. Sample: blood. The rearrangement links TRBV20-1 to TRBJ2-1; D not resolved. The receptor was derived from a young woman with Graves' hyperthyroidism that later progressed to Graves' ophthalmopathy. CDR3 nucleotide sequence: TGCGGTGCTAGTGGGGACAATGAGCAGTTCTTC. Residues: CGASGDNEQFF.